Following are 15 T cell receptor beta chains from one sample sequenced in a study of glioma-infiltrating T cells. Amplification of TCR alpha and beta CDR3 regions from RNA used iRepertoire nested multiplex PCR. MiXCR was run by TCRdb on the multiplex PCR reads, yielding one entry per CDR3 protein. The sample lists about 45,000 distinct CDR3 sequences; 20% to 25% were seen once. Sequenced sample: glioma tissue, nonneoplastic brain tissue, or PBMCs (not recorded which). The receptor set was obtained from a human donor with low-grade glioma or glioblastoma, undergoing nonglioma brain surgery, or in good health (not recorded which).

V is TRBV3-1 and J is TRBJ2-2; maybe TRBD1 (5 bases). Germline CDR1 LGHDT, CDR2 YNNKEL (reference sequence). Deletions cut 6 bases from V and 4 bases from J, with 18 bases between. The CDR3 spans 16 residues. CDR3 in amino acids: CASSSPQGQSTGELFF. CDR3 nucleotide sequence: TGTGCCAGCAGTTCTCCTCAGGGTCAGAGCACCGGGGAGCTGTTTTTT. The whole variable domain, filled in from reference TRBV3-1 and TRBJ2-2, reads DTAVSQTPKYLVTQMGNDKSIKCEQNLGHDTMYWYKQDSKKFLKIMFSYNNKELIINETVPNRFSPKSPDKAHLNLHINSLELGDSAVYFCASSSPQGQSTGELFFGEGSRLTVL.

This clonotype was counted ten times or more. The rearrangement uses TRBV2 and TRBJ1-2; 12 bases fit TRBD1. Germline V CDR1 and CDR2: SNHLY, FYNNEI. The length of the CDR3 is 15 residues. Trimming took 5 bases from V and 5 from J; bases not matched to a gene: 6. This CDR3 is CASSLGQGAEYGYTF. CDR3 coding DNA: TGTGCCAGCAGTCTGGGACAGGGGGCCGAATATGGCTACACCTTC.

This clonotype was recorded at least ten times. V and J are TRBV2 and TRBJ1-5; D unclear. Looked up from germline, CDR1 is SNHLY and CDR2 is FYNNEI. Trimming pared 6 bases from V and 4 bases from J, leaving 16 bases between. The CDR3 totals 15 residues. CDR3 amino acids: CASSRGPATNQPQHF. Here the CDR3 DNA reads TGTGCCAGCAGCCGCGGTCCTGCAACAAATCAGCCCCAGCATTTT. Complete variable domain (other parts from reference TRBV2 and TRBJ1-5): EPEVTQTPSHQVTQMGQEVILRCVPISNHLYFYWYRQILGQKVEFLVSFYNNEISEKSEIFDDQFSVERPDGSNFTLKIRSTKLEDSAMYFCASSRGPATNQPQHFGDGTRLSIL.

This clonotype was recorded many times. This chain connects TRBV2 to TRBJ2-1, with D perhaps matching TRBD2 (5 bases). CDR1 is SNHLY and CDR2 is FYNNEI in the germline V gene. V shed 4 bases and J shed 6 bases, with 10 bases lying between them. This CDR3 is built from 13 residues. The CDR3 is CASSVTSVNEQFF. CDR3 nucleotides: TGTGCCAGCAGTGTCACTAGTGTCAATGAGCAGTTCTTC. Using reference TRBV2 and TRBJ2-1 for the parts outside the CDR3, the full variable domain is EPEVTQTPSHQVTQMGQEVILRCVPISNHLYFYWYRQILGQKVEFLVSFYNNEISEKSEIFDDQFSVERPDGSNFTLKIRSTKLEDSAMYFCASSVTSVNEQFFGPGTRLTVL.

This clonotype was recorded many times. This sequence joins TRBV2 and TRBJ2-3; D possibly corresponds to TRBD1 (5 bases). The V end was cut by 2 bases, the J end by 2 bases, with 8 bases between. CDR1 is SNHLY and CDR2 is FYNNEI in the germline V gene. This CDR3 comprises 14 residues. Here the CDR3 reads CASSEKTDTDTQYF. The CDR3 nucleotides read TGTGCCAGCAGTGAAAAGACAGACACAGATACGCAGTATTTT.

In the case of this clonotype: A much larger clone lies one base from this, so it may be a read error. This chain joins TRBV20-1 and TRBJ2-1; TRBD2 matches at 7 bases. The CDR3 has 17 residues. CDR1 and CDR2 (germline): DFQATT, SNEGSKA (reference sequence). The chain's CDR3 is CSARWPLGAGRGNEQLF. The CDR3 region has the DNA TGCAGTGCTAGATGGCCCCTGGGAGCGGGACGGGGCAATGAGCAGCTCTTC.

This clonotype was detected many times. The rearrangement links TRBV12-3 or TRBV12-4 to TRBJ2-5; no reliable D call. V lost 3 bases, J lost 5 bases, and 10 bases lay in between. This CDR3 contains 13 residues. The CDR3 coding sequence is TGTGCCAGCAGTTTCGACCGGAGCGAGACCCAGTACTTC. This codes for CASSFDRSETQYF.

To note about this clonotype: A clone one base away is much larger, so this may be a read error. This is likely a read error, given that the CDR3 carries no conserved phenylalanine or tryptophan at its end. This chain connects TRBV12-3 or TRBV12-4 to TRBJ2-7, with a tentative D call TRBD2 (6 bases). The CDR3 has 14 amino acids. V was clipped by 3 bases and J by 3 bases, with 12 bases between them. CDR3 sequence (DNA): TGTGCCAGCAGTTTGGCGGGAACCCACTACGAGCAGTACCTC. Translated, it gives CASSLAGTHYEQYL.

This clonotype was seen repeatedly, ten times or more. This sequence joins TRBV7-2 and TRBJ2-7, with TRBD2 identical over 11 bases. J gave up 4 bases and V 5 bases, and 7 bases lay outside the gene matches. CDR3 length: 15 residues. CDR1 is SGHTA and CDR2 is FQGNSA in the germline V gene. The CDR3 spells CASSEGSSGRYEQYF. DNA of the CDR3: TGTGCCAGCAGCGAAGGCTCTAGCGGGAGGTACGAGCAGTACTTC.

This clonotype was picked up one time. The J gene is TRBJ2-7, the V gene TRBV4-2; 11 bases are shared with TRBD2. The CDR3 extends over 14 amino acids. Trimming at V came to 4 bases and at J to 5 bases, leaving 4 bases not matched to a gene. Germline V gene data show CDR1 as LGHNA and CDR2 as YNFKEQ. The CDR3 spells CASSPLAGAHEQYF. The CDR3 DNA reads as TGTGCCAGCAGCCCACTAGCGGGAGCCCACGAGCAGTACTTC.

Many counts were recorded for this clonotype. The gene calls are TRBV2 and TRBJ1-3, with D tentatively TRBD1 (5 bases). CDR1 is SNHLY and CDR2 is FYNNEI in the germline V gene. V shed 8 bases and J shed 4 bases, with 12 bases lying between them. The length of the CDR3 is 13 residues. This CDR3 reads CASGAGTGNTIYF. The CDR3 DNA reads TGTGCCAGCGGGGCAGGGACCGGAAACACCATATATTTT.

This clonotype was recorded many times. The V and J genes are TRBV7-9 and TRBJ1-1; D not certain. The CDR3 totals 14 residues. CDR1 is SEHNR, CDR2 FQNEAQ, per germline (reference sequence). Trimming took 2 bases from V and 3 from J, leaving 10 bases between them. The CDR3 loop reads CASSLRFEDTEAFF. CDR3 coding DNA: TGTGCCAGCAGCTTAAGGTTTGAGGACACTGAAGCTTTCTTT.

Only one count was recorded for this clonotype. A much bigger clone sits one base away, suggesting this may be a read error. The V call is TRBV9, the J call TRBJ1-1, with a tentative D call TRBD1 (6 bases). The CDR3 is 15 amino acids. Germline CDR1 reads SGDLS; CDR2 reads YYNGEE. The CDR3 loop is CTSSVVEGGDTEAFF. Written as DNA, the CDR3 is TGTACCAGCAGCGTAGTCGAAGGGGGGGACACTGAAGCTTTCTTT.

This clonotype is medium-sized by share. The V and J genes are TRBV20-1 and TRBJ2-5; 10 bases map to TRBD2. Germline lookup yields CDR1 DFQATT and CDR2 SNEGSKA (reference sequence). The CDR3 contains 15 residues. V shed 3 bases, J shed 5 bases, and the junction held 9 bases outside the gene matches. The chain's CDR3 is CSARRLAGEYETQYF. In DNA, the CDR3 is TGCAGTGCTAGGCGTCTAGCGGGAGAGTACGAGACCCAGTACTTC.

This clonotype was seen only a few times. A clone one base away is much larger, so this may be a read error. This chain joins TRBV20-1 and TRBJ1-1; D may be TRBD1 (5 bases). The length of the CDR3 is 15 residues. Germline V gives CDR1 DFQATT, CDR2 SNEGSKA (reference sequence). Trimming left V 1 base short and J 6 bases short, with 18 bases between. CDR3: CSARVPGVRGSEAFF. As DNA, the CDR3 is TGCAGTGCTAGAGTCCCCGGGGTGAGGGGCTCTGAAGCTTTCTTT.